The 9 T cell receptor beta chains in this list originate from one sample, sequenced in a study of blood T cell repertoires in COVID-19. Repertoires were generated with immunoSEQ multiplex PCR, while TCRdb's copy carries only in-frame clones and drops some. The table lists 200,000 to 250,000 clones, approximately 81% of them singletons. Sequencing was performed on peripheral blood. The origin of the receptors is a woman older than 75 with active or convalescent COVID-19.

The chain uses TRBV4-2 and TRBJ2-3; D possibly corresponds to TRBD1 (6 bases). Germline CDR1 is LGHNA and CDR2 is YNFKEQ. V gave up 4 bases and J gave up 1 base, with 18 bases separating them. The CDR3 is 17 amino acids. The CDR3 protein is CASSPHLGQKRTDTQYF. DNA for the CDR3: TGTGCCAGCAGCCCACACTTAGGACAGAAGCGCACAGATACGCAGTATTTT.

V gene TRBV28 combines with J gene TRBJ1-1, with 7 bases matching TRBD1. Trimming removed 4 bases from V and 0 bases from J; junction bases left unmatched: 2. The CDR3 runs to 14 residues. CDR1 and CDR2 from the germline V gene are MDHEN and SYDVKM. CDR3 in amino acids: CASSSGQLNTEAFF. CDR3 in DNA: TGTGCCAGCAGTTCGGGACAGCTGAACACTGAAGCTTTCTTT.

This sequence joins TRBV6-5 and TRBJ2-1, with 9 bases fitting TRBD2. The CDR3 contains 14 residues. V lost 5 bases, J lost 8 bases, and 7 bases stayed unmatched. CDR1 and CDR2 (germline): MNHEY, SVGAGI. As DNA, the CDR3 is TGTGCCAGCAGTCCCCGGACTAGCGTCCATGAGCAGTTCTTC. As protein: CASSPRTSVHEQFF.

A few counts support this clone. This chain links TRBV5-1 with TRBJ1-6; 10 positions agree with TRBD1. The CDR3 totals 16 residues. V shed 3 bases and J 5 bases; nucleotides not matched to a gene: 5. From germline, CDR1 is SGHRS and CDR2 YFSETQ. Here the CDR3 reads CASSSGTGVDNSPLHF. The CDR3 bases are TGCGCCAGCAGCTCAGGGACAGGGGTCGATAATTCACCCCTCCACTTT.

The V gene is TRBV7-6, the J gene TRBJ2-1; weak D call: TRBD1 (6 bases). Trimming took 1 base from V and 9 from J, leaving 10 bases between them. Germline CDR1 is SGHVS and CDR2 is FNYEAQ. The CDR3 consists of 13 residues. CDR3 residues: CASSLGAGVEQFF. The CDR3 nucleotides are TGTGCCAGCAGCTTAGGGGCAGGGGTTGAGCAGTTCTTC. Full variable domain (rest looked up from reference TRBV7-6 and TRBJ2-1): GAGVSQSPRYKVTKRGQDVALRCDPISGHVSLYWYRQALGQGPEFLTYFNYEAQQDKSGLPNDRFSAERPEGSISTLTIQRTEQRDSAMYRCASSLGAGVEQFFGPGTRLTVL.

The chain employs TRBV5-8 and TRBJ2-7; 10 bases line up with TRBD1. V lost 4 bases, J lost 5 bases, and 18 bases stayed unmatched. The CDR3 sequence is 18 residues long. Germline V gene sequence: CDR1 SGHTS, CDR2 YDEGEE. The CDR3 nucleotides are TGTGCCAGCAGCAGAACATCAACGACTGGACAGGGGGTGAACGAGCAGTACTTC. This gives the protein CASSRTSTTGQGVNEQYF.

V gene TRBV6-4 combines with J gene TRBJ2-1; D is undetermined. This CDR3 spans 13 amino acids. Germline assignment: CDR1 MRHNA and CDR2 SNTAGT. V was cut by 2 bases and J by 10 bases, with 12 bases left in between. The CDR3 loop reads CASSDGPNSEQFF. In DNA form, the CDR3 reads TGTGCCAGCAGTGACGGGCCTAACAGCGAGCAGTTCTTC.

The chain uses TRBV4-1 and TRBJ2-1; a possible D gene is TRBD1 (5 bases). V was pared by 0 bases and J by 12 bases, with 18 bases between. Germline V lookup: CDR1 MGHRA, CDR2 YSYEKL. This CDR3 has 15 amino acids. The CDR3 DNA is TGCGCCAGCAGCCAAGATGGGGCGTCAACGAGTAGGCAGTTCTTC. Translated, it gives CASSQDGASTSRQFF.

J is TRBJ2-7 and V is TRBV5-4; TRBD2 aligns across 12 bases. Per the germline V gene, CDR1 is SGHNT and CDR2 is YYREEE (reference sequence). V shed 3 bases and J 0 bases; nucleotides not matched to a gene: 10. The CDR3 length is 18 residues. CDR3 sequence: CASSSEVWTSGASYEQYF. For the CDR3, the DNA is TGTGCCAGCAGCTCGGAGGTTTGGACTAGCGGGGCCTCCTACGAGCAGTACTTC.